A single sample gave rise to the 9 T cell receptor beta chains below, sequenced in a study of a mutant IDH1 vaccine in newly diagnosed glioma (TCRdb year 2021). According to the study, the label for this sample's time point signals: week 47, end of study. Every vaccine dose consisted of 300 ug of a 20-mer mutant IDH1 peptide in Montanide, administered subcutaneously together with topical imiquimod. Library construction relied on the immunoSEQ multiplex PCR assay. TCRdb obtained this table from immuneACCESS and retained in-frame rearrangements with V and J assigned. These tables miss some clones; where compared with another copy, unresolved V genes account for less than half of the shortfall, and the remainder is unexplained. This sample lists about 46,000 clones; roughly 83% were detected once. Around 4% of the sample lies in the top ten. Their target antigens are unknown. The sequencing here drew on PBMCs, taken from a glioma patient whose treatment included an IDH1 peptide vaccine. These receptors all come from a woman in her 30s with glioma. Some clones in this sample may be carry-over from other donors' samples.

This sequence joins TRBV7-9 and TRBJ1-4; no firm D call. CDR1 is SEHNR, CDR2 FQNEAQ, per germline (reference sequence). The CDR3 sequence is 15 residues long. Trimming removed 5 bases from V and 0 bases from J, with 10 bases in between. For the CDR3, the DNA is TGTGCCAGCAGCGCCTCACCAGCAACTAATGAAAAACTGTTTTTT. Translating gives CASSASPATNEKLFF.

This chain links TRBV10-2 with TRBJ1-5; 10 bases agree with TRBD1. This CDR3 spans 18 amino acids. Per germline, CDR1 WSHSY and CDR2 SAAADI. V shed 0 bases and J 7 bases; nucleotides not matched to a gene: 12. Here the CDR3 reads CASSESVPGTGVSQPQHF. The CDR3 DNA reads TGCGCCAGCAGTGAGTCCGTACCCGGGACAGGGGTAAGCCAGCCCCAGCATTTT.

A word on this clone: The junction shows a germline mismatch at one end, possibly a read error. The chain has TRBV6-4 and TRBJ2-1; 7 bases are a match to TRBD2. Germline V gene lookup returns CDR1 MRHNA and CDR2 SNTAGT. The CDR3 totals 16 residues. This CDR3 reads CASSYSRLASYNEQFF. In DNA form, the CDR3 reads TGTGCCAGCAGTTACTCCCGACTAGCCTCCTACAATGAGCAGTTCTTC.

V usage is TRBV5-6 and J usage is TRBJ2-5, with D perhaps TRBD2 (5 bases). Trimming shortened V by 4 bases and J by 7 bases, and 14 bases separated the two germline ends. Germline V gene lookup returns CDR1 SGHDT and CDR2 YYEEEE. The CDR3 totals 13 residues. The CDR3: CASSLALEGTQYF. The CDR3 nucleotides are TGTGCCAGCAGCCTAGCCCTTGAGGGGACCCAGTACTTC.

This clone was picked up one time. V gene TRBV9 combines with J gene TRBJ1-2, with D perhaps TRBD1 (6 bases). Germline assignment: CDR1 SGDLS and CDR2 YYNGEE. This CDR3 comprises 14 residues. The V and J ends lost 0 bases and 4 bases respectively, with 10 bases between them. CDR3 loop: CASSVGGGPYGYTF. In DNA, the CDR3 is TGTGCCAGCAGCGTAGGTGGGGGGCCCTATGGCTACACCTTC.

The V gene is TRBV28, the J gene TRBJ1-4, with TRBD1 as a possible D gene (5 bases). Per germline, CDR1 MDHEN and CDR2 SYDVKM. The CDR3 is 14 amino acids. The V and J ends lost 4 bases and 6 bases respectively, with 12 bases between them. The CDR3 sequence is CASSSGGGYEKLFF. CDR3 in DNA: TGTGCCAGCAGTTCCGGGGGAGGGTATGAAAAACTGTTTTTT. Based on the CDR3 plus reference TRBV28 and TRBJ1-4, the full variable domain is DVKVTQSSRYLVKRTGEKVFLECVQDMDHENMFWYRQDPGLGLRLIYFSYDVKMKEKGDIPEGYSVSREKKERFSLILESASTNQTSMYLCASSSGGGYEKLFFGSGTQLSVL.

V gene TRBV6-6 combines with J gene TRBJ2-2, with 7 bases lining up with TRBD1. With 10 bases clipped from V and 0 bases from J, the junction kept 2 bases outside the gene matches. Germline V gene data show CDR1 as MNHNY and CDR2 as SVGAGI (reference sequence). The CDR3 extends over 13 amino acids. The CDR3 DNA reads TGTGCCACCGGGACAGCGAACACCGGGGAGCTGTTTTTT. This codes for CATGTANTGELFF.

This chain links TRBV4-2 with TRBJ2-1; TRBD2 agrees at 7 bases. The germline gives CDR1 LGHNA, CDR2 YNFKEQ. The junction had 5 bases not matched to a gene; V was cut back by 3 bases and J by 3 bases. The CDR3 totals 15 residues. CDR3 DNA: TGTGCCAGCAGCCACCCCGGGACTATCTACAATGAGCAGTTCTTC. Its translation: CASSHPGTIYNEQFF.

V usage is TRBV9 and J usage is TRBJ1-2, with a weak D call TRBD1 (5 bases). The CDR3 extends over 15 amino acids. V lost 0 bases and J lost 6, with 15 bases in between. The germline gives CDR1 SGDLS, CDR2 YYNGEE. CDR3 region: CASSVGAGRRNGYTF. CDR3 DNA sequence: TGTGCCAGCAGCGTAGGGGCAGGGAGGCGAAATGGCTACACCTTC.